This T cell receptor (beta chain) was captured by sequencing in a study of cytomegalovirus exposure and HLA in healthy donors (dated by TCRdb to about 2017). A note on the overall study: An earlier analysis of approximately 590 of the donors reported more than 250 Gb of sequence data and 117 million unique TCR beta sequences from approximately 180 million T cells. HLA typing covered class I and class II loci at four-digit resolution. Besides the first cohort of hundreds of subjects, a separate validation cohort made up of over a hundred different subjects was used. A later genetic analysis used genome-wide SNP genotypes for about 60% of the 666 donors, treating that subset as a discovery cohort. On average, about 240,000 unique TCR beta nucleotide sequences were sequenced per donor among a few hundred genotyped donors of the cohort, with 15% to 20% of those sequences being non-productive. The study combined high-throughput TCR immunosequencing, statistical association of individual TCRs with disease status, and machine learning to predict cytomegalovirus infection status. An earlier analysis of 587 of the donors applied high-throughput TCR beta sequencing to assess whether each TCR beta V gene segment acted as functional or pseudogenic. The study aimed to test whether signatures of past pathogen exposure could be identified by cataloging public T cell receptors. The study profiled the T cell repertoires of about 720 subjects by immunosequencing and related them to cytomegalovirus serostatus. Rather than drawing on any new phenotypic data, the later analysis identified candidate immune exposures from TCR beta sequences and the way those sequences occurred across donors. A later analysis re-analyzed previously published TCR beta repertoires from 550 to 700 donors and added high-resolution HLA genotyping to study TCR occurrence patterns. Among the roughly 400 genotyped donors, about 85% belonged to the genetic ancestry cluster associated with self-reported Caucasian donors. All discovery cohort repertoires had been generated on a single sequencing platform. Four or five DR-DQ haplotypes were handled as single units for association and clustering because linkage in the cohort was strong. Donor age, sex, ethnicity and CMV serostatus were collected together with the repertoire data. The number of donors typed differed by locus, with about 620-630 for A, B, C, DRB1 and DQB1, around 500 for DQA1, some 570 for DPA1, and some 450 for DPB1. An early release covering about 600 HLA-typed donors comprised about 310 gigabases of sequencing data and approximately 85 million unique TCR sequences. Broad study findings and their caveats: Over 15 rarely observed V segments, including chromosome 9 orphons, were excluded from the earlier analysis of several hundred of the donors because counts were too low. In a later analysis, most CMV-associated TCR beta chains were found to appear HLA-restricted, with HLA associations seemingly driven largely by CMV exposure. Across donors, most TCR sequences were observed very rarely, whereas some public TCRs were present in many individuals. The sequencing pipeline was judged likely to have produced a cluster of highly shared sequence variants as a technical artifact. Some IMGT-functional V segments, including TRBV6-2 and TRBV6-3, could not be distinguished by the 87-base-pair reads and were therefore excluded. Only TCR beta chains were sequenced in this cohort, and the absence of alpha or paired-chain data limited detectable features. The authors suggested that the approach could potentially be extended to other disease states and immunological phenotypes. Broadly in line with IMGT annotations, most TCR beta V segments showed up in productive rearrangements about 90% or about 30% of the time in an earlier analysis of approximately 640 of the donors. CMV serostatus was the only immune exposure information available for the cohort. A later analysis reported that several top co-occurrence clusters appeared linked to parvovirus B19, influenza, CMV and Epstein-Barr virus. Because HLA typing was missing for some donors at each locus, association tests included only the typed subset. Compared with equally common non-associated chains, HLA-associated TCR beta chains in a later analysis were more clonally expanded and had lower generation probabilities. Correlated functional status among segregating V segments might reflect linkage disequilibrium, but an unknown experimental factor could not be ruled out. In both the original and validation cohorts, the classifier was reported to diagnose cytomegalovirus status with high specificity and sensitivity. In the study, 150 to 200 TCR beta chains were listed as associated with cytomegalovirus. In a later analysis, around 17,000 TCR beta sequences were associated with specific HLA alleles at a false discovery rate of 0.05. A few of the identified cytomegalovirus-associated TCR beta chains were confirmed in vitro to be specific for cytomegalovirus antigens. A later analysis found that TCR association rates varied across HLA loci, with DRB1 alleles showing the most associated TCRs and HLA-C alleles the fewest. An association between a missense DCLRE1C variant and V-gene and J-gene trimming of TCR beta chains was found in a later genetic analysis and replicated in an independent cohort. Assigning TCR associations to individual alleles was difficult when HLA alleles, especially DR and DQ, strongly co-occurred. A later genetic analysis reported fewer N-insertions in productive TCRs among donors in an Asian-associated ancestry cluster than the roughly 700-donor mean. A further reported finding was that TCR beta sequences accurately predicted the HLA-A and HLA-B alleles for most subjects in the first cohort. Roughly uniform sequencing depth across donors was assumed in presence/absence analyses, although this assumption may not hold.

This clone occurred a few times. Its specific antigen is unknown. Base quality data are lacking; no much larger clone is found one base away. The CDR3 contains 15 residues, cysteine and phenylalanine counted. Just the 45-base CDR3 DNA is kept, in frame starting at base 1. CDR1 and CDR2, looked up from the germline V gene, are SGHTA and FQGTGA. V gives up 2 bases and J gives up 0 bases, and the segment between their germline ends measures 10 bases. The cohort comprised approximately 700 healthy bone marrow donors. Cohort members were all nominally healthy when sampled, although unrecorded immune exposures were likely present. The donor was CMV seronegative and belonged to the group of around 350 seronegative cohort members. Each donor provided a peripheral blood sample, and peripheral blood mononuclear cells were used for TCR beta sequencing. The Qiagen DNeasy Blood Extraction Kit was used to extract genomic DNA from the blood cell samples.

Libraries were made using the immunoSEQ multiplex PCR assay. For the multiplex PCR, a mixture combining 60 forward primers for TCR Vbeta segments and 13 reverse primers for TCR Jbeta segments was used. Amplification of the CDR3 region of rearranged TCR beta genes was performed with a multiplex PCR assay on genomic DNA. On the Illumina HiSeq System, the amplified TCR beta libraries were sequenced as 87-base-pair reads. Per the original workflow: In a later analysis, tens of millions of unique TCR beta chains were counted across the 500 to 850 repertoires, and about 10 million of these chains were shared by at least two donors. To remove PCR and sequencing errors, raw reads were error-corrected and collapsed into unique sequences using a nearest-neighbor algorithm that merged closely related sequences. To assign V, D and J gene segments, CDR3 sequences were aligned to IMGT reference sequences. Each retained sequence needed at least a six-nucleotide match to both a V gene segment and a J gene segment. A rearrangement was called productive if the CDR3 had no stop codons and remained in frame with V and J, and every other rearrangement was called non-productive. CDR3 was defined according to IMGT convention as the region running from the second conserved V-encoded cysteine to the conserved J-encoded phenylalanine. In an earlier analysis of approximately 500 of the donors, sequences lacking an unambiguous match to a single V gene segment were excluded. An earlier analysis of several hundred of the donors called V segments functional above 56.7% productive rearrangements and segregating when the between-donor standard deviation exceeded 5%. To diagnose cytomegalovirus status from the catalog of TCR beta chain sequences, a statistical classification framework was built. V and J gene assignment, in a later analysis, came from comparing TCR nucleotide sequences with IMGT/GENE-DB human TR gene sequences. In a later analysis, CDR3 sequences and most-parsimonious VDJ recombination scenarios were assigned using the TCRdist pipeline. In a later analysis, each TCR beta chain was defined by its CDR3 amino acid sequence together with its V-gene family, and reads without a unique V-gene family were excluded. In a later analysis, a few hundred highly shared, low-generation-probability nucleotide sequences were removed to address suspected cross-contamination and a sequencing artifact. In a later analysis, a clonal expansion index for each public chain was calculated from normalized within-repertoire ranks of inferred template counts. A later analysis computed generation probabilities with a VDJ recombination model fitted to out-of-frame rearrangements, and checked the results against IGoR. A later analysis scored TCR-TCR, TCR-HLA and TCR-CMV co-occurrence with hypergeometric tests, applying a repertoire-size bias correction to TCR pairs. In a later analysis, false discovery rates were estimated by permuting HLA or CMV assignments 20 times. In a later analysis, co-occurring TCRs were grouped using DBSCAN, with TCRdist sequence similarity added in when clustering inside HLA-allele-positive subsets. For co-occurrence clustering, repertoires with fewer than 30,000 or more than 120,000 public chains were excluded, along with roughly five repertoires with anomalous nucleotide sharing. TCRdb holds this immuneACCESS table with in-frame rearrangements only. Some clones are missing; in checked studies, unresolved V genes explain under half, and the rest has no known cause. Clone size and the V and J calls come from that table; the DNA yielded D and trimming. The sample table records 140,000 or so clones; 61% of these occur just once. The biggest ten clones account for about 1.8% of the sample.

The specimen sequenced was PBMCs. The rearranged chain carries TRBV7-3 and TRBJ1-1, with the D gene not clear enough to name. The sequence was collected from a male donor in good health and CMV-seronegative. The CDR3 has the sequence CASSLLRVMNTEAFF. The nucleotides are TGTGCCAGCAGCTTACTCCGGGTTATGAACACTGAAGCTTTCTTT.